Listed here are 8 T cell receptor beta chains from one sample, sequenced in a study of T cell responses to AZD1222 COVID-19 vaccine. Sequencing was performed with immunoSEQ multiplex PCR; in TCRdb, only in-frame clones are kept and a portion is missing. Altogether about 130,000 clones are present, just over 90% being singletons, with the ten largest covering roughly 2%. The source was peripheral blood, collected on day 0 of AZD1222 vaccination. The receptors were sampled from an adult in good health.

This clone was detected only once. The chain employs TRBV7-9 and TRBJ2-7, with unresolved D. Between the trimmed V and J ends, which lost 5 bases and 5 bases, there was a span of 4 bases. Germline assignment: CDR1 SEHNR and CDR2 FQNEAQ (reference sequence). This CDR3 is built from 10 residues. CDR3 loop: CASSPNEQYF. The CDR3 DNA sequence: TGTGCCAGCAGCCCAAACGAGCAGTACTTC.

The genes are TRBV7-2 and TRBJ1-3; 9 nucleotides line up with TRBD1. This CDR3 has 15 residues. Per the germline V gene, CDR1 is SGHTA and CDR2 is FQGNSA. J lost 1 base, V lost 4 bases, and 2 bases had no gene match. In DNA, the CDR3 is TGTGCCAGCAGCTCGACAGGGGGGTCTGGAAACACCATATATTTT. This codes for CASSSTGGSGNTIYF. The whole variable domain, remainder taken from reference TRBV7-2 and TRBJ1-3, is GAGVSQSPSNKVTEKGKDVELRCDPISGHTALYWYRQSLGQGLEFLIYFQGNSAPDKSGLPSDRFSAERTGGSVSTLTIQRTQQEDSAVYLCASSSTGGSGNTIYFGEGSWLTVV.

The chain links TRBV18 to TRBJ1-4; D unresolved. This CDR3 has 13 amino acids. The V end lost 4 bases, the J end lost 5 bases, and 8 bases lay between the germline ends. Germline CDR1 is KGHSH and CDR2 is LQKENI. DNA for the CDR3: TGTGCCAGCTCACGGGGAGGCAATGAAAAACTGTTTTTT. Translating it yields CASSRGGNEKLFF.

The chain employs TRBV2 and TRBJ2-2; D is possibly TRBD2 (7 bases). CDR3 length equals 15 residues. Germline CDR1 SNHLY, CDR2 FYNNEI. With 10 bases removed from V and 5 bases from J, the gap between germline ends came to 20 bases. CDR3 DNA sequence: TGTGCCACCACGGCCCTTAGGGGGGGAACCGGGGAGCTGTTTTTT. This encodes CATTALRGGTGELFF.

V usage is TRBV7-9 and J usage is TRBJ1-1, with unresolved D. Germline CDR1 is SEHNR and CDR2 is FQNEAQ (reference sequence). CDR3 length equals 13 residues. With 5 bases removed from V and 2 bases from J, the gap between germline ends came to 9 bases. CDR3 residues: CASSGKANTEAFF. The CDR3 DNA sequence: TGTGCCAGCAGCGGGAAGGCAAACACTGAAGCTTTCTTT.

In its sample, this clone was seen once. V and J are TRBV7-2 and TRBJ2-3; TRBD2 aligns across 9 bases. The V and J ends lost 5 bases and 4 bases, in that order; junction bases with no gene match: 7. The CDR3 is 15 amino acids. Germline loops: CDR1 SGHTA, CDR2 FQGNSA. The CDR3 bases are TGTGCCAGCAGCCTAGAGCGGGGGGTATCAGATACGCAGTATTTT. It yields the protein CASSLERGVSDTQYF.

This chain uses TRBV7-9 with TRBJ1-2, with 8 positions matching TRBD1. This CDR3 region has 13 residues. Germline loops: CDR1 SEHNR, CDR2 FQNEAQ (reference sequence). J was trimmed by 8 bases and V by 8 bases; bases with no gene match: 10. CDR3: CASVPPSGGGYTF. In DNA form, the CDR3 reads TGTGCCAGCGTCCCCCCTTCAGGGGGCGGCTACACCTTC.

The chain uses TRBV18 and TRBJ1-4; perhaps TRBD1 as D (6 bases). The CDR3 sequence is 16 residues long. CDR1 and CDR2 (germline): KGHSH, LQKENI. Between the trimmed V and J ends, which lost 5 bases and 12 bases, there was a span of 25 bases. Written as DNA, the CDR3 is TGTGCCAGCTCAGATCCAGGGACAAGCATCGGGAGGGAACTGTTTTTT. This sequence encodes CASSDPGTSIGRELFF.